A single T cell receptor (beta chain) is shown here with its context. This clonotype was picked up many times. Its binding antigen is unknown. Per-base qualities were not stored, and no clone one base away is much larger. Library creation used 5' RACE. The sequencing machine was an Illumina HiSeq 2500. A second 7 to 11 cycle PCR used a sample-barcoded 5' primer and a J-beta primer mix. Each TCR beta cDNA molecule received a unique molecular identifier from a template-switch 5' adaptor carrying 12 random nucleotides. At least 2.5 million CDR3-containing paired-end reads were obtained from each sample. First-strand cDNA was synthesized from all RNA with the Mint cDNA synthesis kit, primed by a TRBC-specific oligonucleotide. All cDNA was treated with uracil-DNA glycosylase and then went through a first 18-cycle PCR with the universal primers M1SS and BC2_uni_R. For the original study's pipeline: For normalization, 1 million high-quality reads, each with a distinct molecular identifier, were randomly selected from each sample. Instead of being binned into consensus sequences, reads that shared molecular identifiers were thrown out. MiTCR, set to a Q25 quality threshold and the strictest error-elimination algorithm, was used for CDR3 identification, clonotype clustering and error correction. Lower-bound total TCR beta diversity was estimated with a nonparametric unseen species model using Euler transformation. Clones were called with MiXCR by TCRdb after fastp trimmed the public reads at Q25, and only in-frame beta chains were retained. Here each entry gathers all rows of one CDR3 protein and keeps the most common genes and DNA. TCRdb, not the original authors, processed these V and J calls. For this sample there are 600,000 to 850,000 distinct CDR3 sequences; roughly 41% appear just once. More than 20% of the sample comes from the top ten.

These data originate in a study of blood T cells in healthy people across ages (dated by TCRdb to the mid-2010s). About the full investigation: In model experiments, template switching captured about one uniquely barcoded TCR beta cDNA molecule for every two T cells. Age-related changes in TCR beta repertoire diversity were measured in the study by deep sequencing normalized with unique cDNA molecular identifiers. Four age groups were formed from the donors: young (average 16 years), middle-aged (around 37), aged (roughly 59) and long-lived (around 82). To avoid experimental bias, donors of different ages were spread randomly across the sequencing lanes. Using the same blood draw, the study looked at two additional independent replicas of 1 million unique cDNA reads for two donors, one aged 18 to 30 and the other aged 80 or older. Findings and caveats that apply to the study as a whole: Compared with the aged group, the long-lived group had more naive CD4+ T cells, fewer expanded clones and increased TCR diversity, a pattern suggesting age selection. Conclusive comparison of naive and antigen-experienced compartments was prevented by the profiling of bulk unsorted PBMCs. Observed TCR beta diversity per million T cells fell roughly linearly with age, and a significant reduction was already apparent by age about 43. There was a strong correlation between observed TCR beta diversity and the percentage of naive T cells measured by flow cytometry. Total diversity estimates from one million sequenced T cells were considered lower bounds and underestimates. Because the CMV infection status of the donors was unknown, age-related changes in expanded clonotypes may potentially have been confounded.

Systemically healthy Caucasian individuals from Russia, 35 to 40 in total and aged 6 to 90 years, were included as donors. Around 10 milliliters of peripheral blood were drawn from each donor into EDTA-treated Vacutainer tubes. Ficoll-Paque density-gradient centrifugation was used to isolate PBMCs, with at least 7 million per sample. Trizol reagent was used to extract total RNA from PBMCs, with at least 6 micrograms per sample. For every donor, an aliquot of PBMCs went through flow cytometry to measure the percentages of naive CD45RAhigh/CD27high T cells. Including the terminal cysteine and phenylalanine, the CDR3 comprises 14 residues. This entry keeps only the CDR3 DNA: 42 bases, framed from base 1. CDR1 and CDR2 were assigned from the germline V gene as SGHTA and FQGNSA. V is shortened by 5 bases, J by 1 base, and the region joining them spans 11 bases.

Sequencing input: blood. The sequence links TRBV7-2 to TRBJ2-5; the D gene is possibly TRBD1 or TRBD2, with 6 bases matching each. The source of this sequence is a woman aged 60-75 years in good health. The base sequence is TGTGCCAGCAGCGGGGGGCAAAGCCAAGAGACCCAGTACTTC. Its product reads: CASSGGQSQETQYF.